A single sample gave rise to the 24 T cell receptor beta chains below, sequenced in a study of shared clonotypes between healthy human individuals. The protocol was immunoSEQ multiplex PCR, while the TCRdb copy is restricted to in-frame clones and leaves out a portion. The sample includes hundreds of thousands of clones, approximately 96% of them seen just once. Only CD45RO-negative cells positively selected for CCR7 counted as naive CD8 cells, so terminally differentiated effector memory CD45RA+ cells were excluded. Input material: naive CD8+ T cells sorted from blood. Every receptor here comes from a woman between 25 and 40 years old in good health.

The gene calls are TRBV7-6 and TRBJ1-1; D remains unclear. V dropped 2 bases and J dropped 7 bases, with 14 bases sitting between them. The CDR3 contains 14 residues. The germline gives CDR1 SGHVS, CDR2 FNYEAQ. The CDR3 is CASSLMLGENEAFF. CDR3 nucleotides: TGTGCCAGCAGCTTAATGCTTGGGGAGAATGAAGCTTTCTTT. Complete variable domain (other parts from reference TRBV7-6 and TRBJ1-1): GAGVSQSPRYKVTKRGQDVALRCDPISGHVSLYWYRQALGQGPEFLTYFNYEAQQDKSGLPNDRFSAERPEGSISTLTIQRTEQRDSAMYRCASSLMLGENEAFFGQGTRLTVV.

This rearrangement joins TRBV2 to TRBJ1-5, with D perhaps TRBD1 (6 bases). The germline V gene has CDR1 SNHLY and CDR2 FYNNEI. V lost 7 bases, J lost 1 base, and 14 bases lay in between. This CDR3 is built from 15 residues. The CDR3, as DNA: TGTGCCAGCACTCCGGGACAAGCAAGCAATCAGCCCCAGCATTTT. Translation gives CASTPGQASNQPQHF.

The V gene is TRBV28, the J gene TRBJ2-5; D is unclear. TRBJ2-7 matches the DNA end more closely, so the J call is doubtful. Germline CDR1 reads MDHEN; CDR2 reads SYDVKM. The CDR3 has 14 residues. In nucleotides, the CDR3 is TGTGCCAGCAGTTGGACCCCCTACTCCTACGAGCAGTACTTC. Translated: CASSWTPYSYEQYF.

This chain connects TRBV19 to TRBJ1-3; the D is unclear. Trimming removed 1 base at V and 4 bases at J, with 11 bases between. CDR1 and CDR2 (germline): LNHDA, SQIVND (reference sequence). The CDR3 is made up of 15 amino acids. This chain's CDR3 is CASSIGGNPGNTIYF. CDR3 sequence (DNA): TGTGCCAGTAGTATAGGTGGGAACCCGGGAAACACCATATATTTT. The full variable domain, its missing parts supplied by reference TRBV19 and TRBJ1-3, is DGGITQSPKYLFRKEGQNVTLSCEQNLNHDAMYWYRQDPGQGLRLIYYSQIVNDFQKGDIAEGYSVSREKKESFPLTVTSAQKNPTAFYLCASSIGGNPGNTIYFGEGSWLTVV.

Worth noting for this clone: The same CDR3 arises from other DNA sequences in this sample as well. This sequence joins TRBV19 and TRBJ2-3; a possible D gene is TRBD2 (5 bases). Germline V gene lookup returns CDR1 LNHDA and CDR2 SQIVND (reference sequence). V was trimmed by 3 bases and J by 2 bases, leaving 9 bases between them. CDR3 length equals 14 residues. The CDR3 protein is CASSISGYTDTQYF. Written as DNA, the CDR3 is TGTGCCAGTAGTATCAGCGGATACACAGATACGCAGTATTTT.

In this sample, this clone turned up once. The V call is TRBV7-8, the J call TRBJ2-7, with TRBD1 matching 8 bases. The CDR3 is 15 residues long. V trimming: 5 bases; J trimming: 0 bases; junction bases outside the gene matches: 6. Germline V CDR1 and CDR2: SGHVS, FQNEAQ. The CDR3 region is CASSAKTGASYEQYF. DNA of the CDR3: TGTGCCAGCAGCGCCAAGACAGGGGCCTCCTACGAGCAGTACTTC.

The chain is built from TRBV5-1 and TRBJ2-7, with 7 bases aligning to TRBD1. The CDR3 consists of 14 residues. Germline V CDR1 and CDR2: SGHRS, YFSETQ. Unmatched junction bases numbered 6, after V lost 0 bases and J lost 6 bases. The CDR3 DNA sequence: TGCGCCAGCAGCTTGGGACAGGGAGCGGCCGAGCAGTACTTC. It translates to CASSLGQGAAEQYF. Based on the CDR3 plus reference TRBV5-1 and TRBJ2-7, the full variable domain is KAGVTQTPRYLIKTRGQQVTLSCSPISGHRSVSWYQQTPGQGLQFLFEYFSETQRNKGNFPGRFSGRQFSNSRSEMNVSTLELGDSALYLCASSLGQGAAEQYFGPGTRLTVT.

This chain joins TRBV19 and TRBJ2-7; D gene unclear. V was pared by 9 bases and J by 2 bases, with 11 bases between. Per germline, CDR1 LNHDA and CDR2 SQIVND (reference sequence). The CDR3 has 12 residues. The CDR3 sequence: CASADTPYEQYF. The CDR3 nucleotides are TGTGCCAGCGCAGATACTCCCTACGAGCAGTACTTC.

The chain employs TRBV19 and TRBJ1-1; no clear D gene. V was clipped by 6 bases and J by 2 bases, with 13 bases between them. The CDR3 runs to 14 residues. CDR1 is LNHDA and CDR2 is SQIVND in the germline V gene (reference sequence). For the CDR3, the DNA is TGTGCCAGTAGCCTGGACGTTTTTAACACTGAAGCTTTCTTT. Protein product: CASSLDVFNTEAFF.

The chain uses TRBV7-9 and TRBJ2-7, with no clear D. Germline CDR1 SEHNR, CDR2 FQNEAQ (reference sequence). CDR3 size: 14 residues. Trimming shortened V by 5 bases and J by 6 bases, and 17 bases separated the two germline ends. CDR3 DNA sequence: TGTGCCAGCAGCCCCCCTTCCCCTCACGCCGAGCAGTACTTC. This encodes CASSPPSPHAEQYF.

The CDR3 DNA is TGTGCCAGCACCCCATTAGACTTAGGGGCCAACGTCCTGACTTTC. Its protein product is CASTPLDLGANVLTF. The V call is TRBV6-1, the J call TRBJ2-6; D remains unclear. This CDR3 has 15 residues. Germline V gives CDR1 MNHNS, CDR2 SASEGT. V was cut by 7 bases and J by 4 bases, with 14 bases left in between.

DNA for the CDR3: TGTGCCAGCAGCTTGAACGCCCACAGGCATGAGCAGTTCTTC. This gives the protein CASSLNAHRHEQFF. The chain is built from TRBV7-9 and TRBJ2-1; TRBD1 might be the D (5 bases). This CDR3 contains 14 residues. V gave up 3 bases and J gave up 8 bases, with 14 bases separating them. Germline-derived CDR1 and CDR2 are SEHNR and FQNEAQ (reference sequence).

The rearrangement joins TRBV13 to TRBJ1-1, with 8 bases that match TRBD1. Germline CDR1 and CDR2: PRHDT and FYEKMQ (reference sequence). Trimming took 5 bases from V and 1 from J; bases not matched to a gene: 3. The CDR3 totals 14 residues. CDR3 sequence: CASSPGTGNTEAFF. CDR3 coding DNA: TGTGCCAGCAGCCCTGGGACAGGGAACACTGAAGCTTTCTTT.

CDR3 in DNA: TGTGCCAGCAGTTCCGATCCAGTTTTGGAGGGGGAGCTGTTTTTT. Translation: CASSSDPVLEGELFF. The chain links TRBV6-5 to TRBJ2-2, with unresolved D. Germline loops: CDR1 MNHEY, CDR2 SVGAGI. The CDR3 totals 15 residues. Trimming left V 4 bases short and J 8 bases short, with 17 bases between.

In its sample, this clone was seen a few times. V is TRBV19 and J is TRBJ1-1; no firm D call. Germline CDR1 LNHDA, CDR2 SQIVND (reference sequence). Between the trimmed V and J ends, which lost 7 bases and 5 bases, there was a span of 17 bases. This CDR3 region has 14 residues. CDR3 loop: CASTTTPVGTEAFF. CDR3 bases: TGTGCCAGTACCACGACACCGGTAGGAACTGAAGCTTTCTTT.

In DNA, the CDR3 is TGTGCCAGCAGTTACTCGCCCAGGGGGACCTCCTACGAGCAGTACTTC. The encoded protein is CASSYSPRGTSYEQYF. The J gene is TRBJ2-5, the V gene TRBV6-5, with 7 bases that match TRBD1. The J call may not be correct, given that the DNA end is closer to TRBJ2-7. Germline V gene data show CDR1 as MNHEY and CDR2 as SVGAGI. The CDR3 extends over 16 amino acids.

To note about this clone: The sample holds other DNA sequences that translate to the same CDR3. The chain is built from TRBV5-4 and TRBJ1-5; D remains ambiguous. V lost 4 bases, J lost 3 bases, and 8 bases lay in between. Germline CDR1 SGHNT, CDR2 YYREEE (reference sequence). This CDR3 has 13 residues. The CDR3 reads CASSLEPNQPQHF. CDR3 bases: TGTGCCAGCAGCCTGGAGCCCAATCAGCCCCAGCATTTT.

This clone appeared once. V and J are TRBV10-3 and TRBJ2-1; 7 bases map to TRBD2. V was pared by 3 bases and J by 7 bases, with 0 bases of the junction left unmatched. The length of the CDR3 is 12 residues. Germline V lookup: CDR1 ENHRY, CDR2 SYGVKD. DNA of the CDR3: TGTGCCATCAGTGACGGGGGGAATGAGCAGTTCTTC. Residues: CAISDGGNEQFF.

The V and J genes are TRBV4-2 and TRBJ2-3; TRBD2 is a possible D gene (5 bases). CDR3 length equals 19 residues. The V end was cut by 1 base, the J end by 0 bases, with 20 bases between. Per the germline V gene, CDR1 is LGHNA and CDR2 is YNFKEQ. CDR3 sequence reads: CASSQAGGAPSFSTDTQYF. The CDR3 DNA sequence: TGTGCCAGCAGCCAAGCTGGAGGAGCGCCCAGCTTTAGCACAGATACGCAGTATTTT.

The CDR3 DNA is TGTGCCAGCAGCTTGAGTTTGGTAGCGGGAGCCCACGAGCAGTACTTC. Translating gives CASSLSLVAGAHEQYF. The rearrangement links TRBV5-6 to TRBJ2-7, with TRBD2 matching over 9 bases. V lost 1 base to trimming and J lost 5 bases; unmatched junction nucleotides: 10. CDR1 SGHDT and CDR2 YYEEEE come from the germline V gene. The length of the CDR3 is 16 residues.

This chain uses TRBV7-9 with TRBJ2-1, with D possibly TRBD2 on 7 matching bases. CDR1 and CDR2 (germline): SEHNR, FQNEAQ (reference sequence). The CDR3 covers 17 residues. Trimming removed 4 bases from V and 0 bases from J, with 16 bases in between. As DNA, the CDR3 is TGTGCCAGCAGCTCACCCACGGGGGGCGTCTCCTACAATGAGCAGTTCTTC. Translating gives CASSSPTGGVSYNEQFF.

This chain joins TRBV2 and TRBJ1-5; TRBD1 matches 8 bases. The germline CDR1 and CDR2 sequences are SNHLY and FYNNEI. CDR3 length: 15 residues. Unmatched junction bases numbered 4, after V lost 3 bases and J lost 3 bases. CDR3 DNA: TGTGCCAGCAGTGACTTGGGACAGGTCAATCAGCCCCAGCATTTT. The encoded protein is CASSDLGQVNQPQHF. Full variable domain (missing parts from reference TRBV2 and TRBJ1-5): EPEVTQTPSHQVTQMGQEVILRCVPISNHLYFYWYRQILGQKVEFLVSFYNNEISEKSEIFDDQFSVERPDGSNFTLKIRSTKLEDSAMYFCASSDLGQVNQPQHFGDGTRLSIL.

V and J are TRBV11-3 and TRBJ2-1; 9 bases fit TRBD2. CDR1 SGHNT and CDR2 YENEEA come from the germline V gene. This CDR3 is 17 amino acids long. V was clipped by 0 bases and J by 5 bases; unmatched bases: 8. CDR3 DNA: TGTGCCAGCAGCTTAGATCGGGCTAGCGGGATTCACAATGAGCAGTTCTTC. Protein: CASSLDRASGIHNEQFF. Combining the CDR3 with reference TRBV11-3 and TRBJ2-1 gives the whole variable domain EAGVVQSPRYKIIEKKQPVAFWCNPISGHNTLYWYLQNLGQGPELLIRYENEEAVDDSQLPKDRFSAERLKGVDSTLKIQPAELGDSAVYLCASSLDRASGIHNEQFFGPGTRLTVL.

The chain carries TRBV19 and TRBJ2-1, with TRBD2 matching over 9 bases. CDR3 size: 14 residues. Germline V lookup: CDR1 LNHDA, CDR2 SQIVND (reference sequence). The V segment lost 3 bases and the J segment 8 bases; nucleotides outside the gene matches: 5. In DNA form, the CDR3 reads TGTGCCAGTAGTATCGGCGGGAGGGGCGATGAGCAGTTCTTC. As protein: CASSIGGRGDEQFF.